One sample yielded the 15 T cell receptor beta chains listed below, sequenced in a study of shared clonotypes between healthy human individuals. Produced via immunoSEQ multiplex PCR; TCRdb's table is partial and in-frame only. The profile shows some 2,000,000 clones, just under 95% of them singletons. Naive CD8 cells lacked CD45RO, underwent positive selection for CCR7 and left out terminally differentiated effector memory CD45RA+ cells. Sequences were obtained from naive CD8+ T cells sorted from blood. The receptors were gathered from a man aged 18-30 years in good health.

V is TRBV27 and J is TRBJ2-5; D unclear. Germline assignment: CDR1 MNHEY and CDR2 SMNVEV (reference sequence). This CDR3 comprises 15 residues. Trimming left V 3 bases short and J 3 bases short, with 14 bases between. In nucleotides, the CDR3 is TGTGCCAGCAGTTTGACTGGCGGTCATAAAGAGACCCAGTACTTC. Encoded protein: CASSLTGGHKETQYF.

V is TRBV4-3 and J is TRBJ2-5, with a possible D match to TRBD2 (5 bases). Germline CDR1 LGHNA, CDR2 YSLEER. With 4 bases removed from V and 3 bases from J, the gap between germline ends came to 9 bases. The CDR3 runs to 13 residues. CDR3 nucleotides: TGCGCCAGCAGCCGCGACTACAAAGAGACCCAGTACTTC. Translation gives CASSRDYKETQYF.

The gene calls are TRBV29-1 and TRBJ2-7; D unclear. This CDR3 is built from 12 residues. Trimming pared 3 bases from V and 2 bases from J, leaving 8 bases between. The germline gives CDR1 SQVTM, CDR2 ANQGSEA. DNA of the CDR3: TGCAGCGTTGAGGGGAACGCCTACGAGCAGTACTTC. Protein: CSVEGNAYEQYF.

The V gene is TRBV27, the J gene TRBJ1-3; no firm D call. CDR3 size: 14 residues. Germline V gene lookup returns CDR1 MNHEY and CDR2 SMNVEV (reference sequence). The V gene lost 5 bases and the J gene lost 3 bases, with 11 bases spanning the gap. The CDR3 DNA reads TGTGCCAGCAGTCCGAGGGTGGATGGAAACACCATATATTTT. Translation: CASSPRVDGNTIYF.

The chain recombines TRBV5-5 with TRBJ1-4; TRBD1 aligns across 8 bases. This CDR3 is 14 amino acids long. V gave up 2 bases and J gave up 14 bases; unmatched junction bases: 11. The germline CDR1 and CDR2 sequences are SGHKS and YYEKEE (reference sequence). For the CDR3, the DNA is TGTGCCAGCAGCTTATCGGACAGGGCTCCATTCCTGTTTTTT. The encoded protein is CASSLSDRAPFLFF. The full variable domain, its missing parts supplied by reference TRBV5-5 and TRBJ1-4, is DAGVTQSPTHLIKTRGQQVTLRCSPISGHKSVSWYQQVLGQGPQFIFQYYEKEERGRGNFPDRFSARQFPNYSSELNVNALLLGDSALYLCASSLSDRAPFLFFGSGTQLSVL.

The chain links TRBV27 to TRBJ1-1; 8 nucleotides align to TRBD1. This CDR3 contains 14 residues. The junction had 6 bases not matched to a gene; V was cut back by 7 bases and J by 2 bases. Germline V gives CDR1 MNHEY, CDR2 SMNVEV (reference sequence). The CDR3 is CASKTGGGNTEAFF. The CDR3, as DNA: TGTGCCAGCAAAACAGGGGGAGGTAACACTGAAGCTTTCTTT.

This chain joins TRBV6-5 and TRBJ2-7; D ambiguous. V dropped 1 base and J dropped 1 base, with 5 bases sitting between them. The CDR3 extends over 13 amino acids. CDR1 and CDR2 from the germline V gene are MNHEY and SVGAGI. The CDR3 region is CASSYYSSYEQYF. DNA for the CDR3: TGTGCCAGCAGTTACTACTCGTCCTACGAGCAGTACTTC.

A remark on this clone: This sample includes further DNA sequences coding for the same CDR3. This sequence joins TRBV6-1 and TRBJ2-1; tentatively, D is TRBD2 (5 bases). This CDR3 spans 14 amino acids. Trimming took off 6 bases at V and 0 bases at J, with 9 bases between the two ends. The V gene's germline CDR1 is MNHNS and CDR2 SASEGT. CDR3 sequence: CASRSGSSYNEQFF. As DNA, the CDR3 is TGTGCCAGCAGAAGCGGAAGCTCCTACAATGAGCAGTTCTTC.

V and J are TRBV7-9 and TRBJ2-5, with 9 bases identical to TRBD1. CDR1 is SEHNR, CDR2 FQNEAQ, per germline (reference sequence). V trimming: 5 bases; J trimming: 5 bases; junction bases outside the gene matches: 12. This CDR3 spans 16 amino acids. CDR3 region: CASSPETGGMEETQYF. The CDR3 DNA reads TGTGCCAGCAGCCCAGAAACAGGGGGCATGGAGGAGACCCAGTACTTC.

The chain is built from TRBV7-8 and TRBJ2-7; D call uncertain. Per the germline V gene, CDR1 is SGHVS and CDR2 is FQNEAQ. V was shortened by 1 base and J by 1 base, with 8 bases between the two germline ends. The CDR3 has 14 amino acids. The CDR3 sequence: CASSLVSDSYEQYF. The CDR3 DNA reads as TGTGCCAGCAGCTTAGTGTCTGATTCCTACGAGCAGTACTTC.

The rearrangement uses TRBV5-1 and TRBJ2-3; 7 bases map to TRBD1. J gave up 2 bases and V 5 bases, and 5 bases lay outside the gene matches. Germline values: CDR1 SGHRS, CDR2 YFSETQ. This CDR3 has 14 residues. The chain's CDR3 is CASSTGAPTDTQYF. Written as DNA, the CDR3 is TGCGCCAGCAGTACAGGGGCCCCCACAGATACGCAGTATTTT.

The CDR3 spells CASSQRRTGEETQYF. In DNA form, the CDR3 reads TGCGCCAGCAGCCAACGGAGGACAGGGGAAGAGACCCAGTACTTC. This sequence joins TRBV4-3 and TRBJ2-5; 9 positions match TRBD1. Germline lookup yields CDR1 LGHNA and CDR2 YSLEER. V dropped 2 bases and J dropped 3; count of bases not matched to a gene: 4. The CDR3 spans 15 residues.

The rearrangement links TRBV5-1 to TRBJ2-2; D not resolved. Germline-derived CDR1 and CDR2 are SGHRS and YFSETQ. The CDR3 has 15 amino acids. Between the trimmed V and J ends, which lost 0 bases and 0 bases, there was a span of 6 bases. The CDR3 nucleotides are TGCGCCAGCAGCTTGGGGGCCTCGAACACCGGGGAGCTGTTTTTT. Its protein product is CASSLGASNTGELFF. Full variable domain (missing parts from reference TRBV5-1 and TRBJ2-2): KAGVTQTPRYLIKTRGQQVTLSCSPISGHRSVSWYQQTPGQGLQFLFEYFSETQRNKGNFPGRFSGRQFSNSRSEMNVSTLELGDSALYLCASSLGASNTGELFFGEGSRLTVL.

The rearrangement links TRBV7-9 to TRBJ1-4; D gene ambiguous. V was trimmed by 1 base and J by 3 bases, leaving 15 bases between them. The germline gives CDR1 SEHNR, CDR2 FQNEAQ (reference sequence). This CDR3 has 17 residues. CDR3 loop: CASSLGYTEGSNEKLFF. In nucleotides, the CDR3 is TGTGCCAGCAGCTTAGGGTATACGGAGGGCTCTAATGAAAAACTGTTTTTT.

The chain joins TRBV12-5 to TRBJ2-1, with TRBD1 matching over 8 bases. The CDR3 spans 14 residues. The germline CDR1 and CDR2 sequences are LGHNT and FRNRAP. V gave up 5 bases and J gave up 4 bases; unmatched junction bases: 4. Written as DNA, the CDR3 is TGTGCTAGTGGTCCCGGGACAGGATACAATGAGCAGTTCTTC. Protein sequence: CASGPGTGYNEQFF.